This T cell receptor (beta chain) comes out of a study of human T cells and chemical hapten exposure. CDR3 length: 15 amino acids. Germline CDR1 and CDR2: KGHSH and LQKENI. Trimming removed 3 bases at V and 4 bases at J, with 13 bases between. Stated time point: healthy volunteer bleed at 2 weeks. The total RNA was obtained from whole blood that was not fractionated. TCRdb fed the RACE reads into MiXCR, producing one record per CDR3 protein. The table shows about 130,000 distinct CDR3 sequences, with around 8.3% occurring only once. Sequencing used whole blood. The rearrangement uses TRBV18 and TRBJ1-3; TRBD1 might be the D (6 bases). The sequence derives from a male donor in good health. Some clones in this sample may be carry-over from other donors' samples. The CDR3 DNA follows: TGTGCCAGCTCACCGGTCCAGGGGACAGGAAACACCATATATTTT. Translating it yields CASSPVQGTGNTIYF.